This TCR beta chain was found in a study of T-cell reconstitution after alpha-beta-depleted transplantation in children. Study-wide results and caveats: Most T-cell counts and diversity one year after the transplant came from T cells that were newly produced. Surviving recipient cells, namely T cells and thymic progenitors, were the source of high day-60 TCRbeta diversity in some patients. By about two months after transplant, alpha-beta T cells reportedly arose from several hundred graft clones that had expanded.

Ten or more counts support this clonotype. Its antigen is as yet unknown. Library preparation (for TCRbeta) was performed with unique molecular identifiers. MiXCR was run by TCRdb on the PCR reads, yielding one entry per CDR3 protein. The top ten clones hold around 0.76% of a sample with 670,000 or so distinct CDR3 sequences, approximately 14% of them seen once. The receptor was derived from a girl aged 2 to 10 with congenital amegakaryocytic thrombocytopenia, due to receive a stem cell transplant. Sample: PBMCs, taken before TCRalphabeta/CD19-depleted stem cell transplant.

CDR3 nucleotides: TGCGCCAGCAGCTCGGGACCTGACACTGAAGCTTTCTTT. It translates to CASSSGPDTEAFF. The chain recombines TRBV5-1 with TRBJ1-1; a weak D match, TRBD1 (5 bases). The CDR3 runs 13 residues. Trimming shortened V by 3 bases and J by 3 bases, and 9 bases separated the two germline ends. Germline V gene data show CDR1 as SGHRS and CDR2 as YFSETQ.